The clone carrying this T cell receptor (beta chain) was seen repeatedly, ten times or more. Each CDR3 protein gets one entry after TCRdb re-called the 5' RACE reads with MiXCR. The table records over 45,000 distinct CDR3 sequences, over 4.5% of them present only once. The data belong to a study of spatial heterogeneity in lung cancer. Time point meaning: sample taken at primary tumor resection. Without sorting, whole RNA was sequenced from tumor, nontumor lung or frozen PBMC. This TCR was sampled from a male donor with early-stage non-small cell lung cancer. Sequencing was performed on PBMCs, taken at surgery.

The CDR3 sequence is CASSSGLAGGPEQFF. In DNA, the CDR3 is TGTGCCAGCAGCTCGGGACTAGCGGGAGGACCTGAGCAGTTCTTC. The chain uses TRBV11-3 and TRBJ2-1, with TRBD2 identical over 15 bases. This CDR3 spans 15 amino acids. Germline values: CDR1 SGHNT, CDR2 YENEEA. V lost 4 bases to trimming and J lost 9 bases; unmatched junction nucleotides: 4.